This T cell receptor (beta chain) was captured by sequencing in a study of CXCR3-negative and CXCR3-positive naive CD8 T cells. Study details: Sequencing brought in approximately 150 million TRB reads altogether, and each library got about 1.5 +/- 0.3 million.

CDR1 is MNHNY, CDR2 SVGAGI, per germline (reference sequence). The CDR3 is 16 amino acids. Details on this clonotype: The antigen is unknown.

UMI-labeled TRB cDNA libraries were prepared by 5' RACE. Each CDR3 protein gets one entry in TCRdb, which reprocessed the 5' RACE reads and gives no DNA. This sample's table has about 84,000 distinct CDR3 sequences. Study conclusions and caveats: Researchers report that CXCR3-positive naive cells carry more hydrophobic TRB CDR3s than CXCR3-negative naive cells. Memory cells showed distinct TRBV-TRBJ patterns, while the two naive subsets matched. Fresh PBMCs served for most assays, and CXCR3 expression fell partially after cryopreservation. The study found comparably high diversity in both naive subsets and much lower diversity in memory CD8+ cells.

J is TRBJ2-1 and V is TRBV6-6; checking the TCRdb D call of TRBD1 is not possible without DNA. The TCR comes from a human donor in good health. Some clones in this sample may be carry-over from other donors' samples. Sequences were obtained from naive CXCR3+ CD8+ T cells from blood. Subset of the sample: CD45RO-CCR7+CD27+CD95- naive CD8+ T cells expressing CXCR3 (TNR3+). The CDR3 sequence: CARTKQGALASNEQFF.